The source of this T cell receptor (beta chain) is a study of blood T cells in healthy people across ages. Study outcomes and limitations: Across the age range, TCR beta diversity per million T cells fell in a roughly linear way. Greater diversity and more naive CD4+ cells were seen in long-lived donors than in aged donors.

Details on this clonotype: As yet, its antigen is unknown.

Donor samples were obtained from healthy Caucasian individuals from Russia, aged 6 to 90. The authors ran a second PCR of 7 to 11 cycles using a sample-barcoded 5' primer and a J-beta primer mix. No fewer than 2.5 million CDR3-containing paired-end reads came from each sample. MiXCR was run by TCRdb on the 5' RACE reads, yielding one entry per CDR3 protein. The sample has hundreds of thousands of distinct CDR3 sequences, under 40% seen once. With 10 bases clipped from V and 8 bases from J, the junction kept 11 bases outside the gene matches. This CDR3 comprises 13 residues. Germline values: CDR1 SGHTA, CDR2 FQGNSA.

The rearrangement uses TRBV7-2 and TRBJ2-1, with 7 bases matching TRBD1. The specimen sequenced was blood. The TCR comes from a man younger than 35 in good health. DNA for the CDR3: TGTGCCACCACAGGGGAGAGCTTCTATGAGCAGTTCTTC. This encodes CATTGESFYEQFF.